The 2 T cell receptor beta chains below come from one sample, sequenced in a study of T cell responses to AZD1222 COVID-19 vaccine. The protocol was immunoSEQ multiplex PCR, while the TCRdb copy is restricted to in-frame clones and leaves out a portion. The sample lists about 120,000 clones; over 75% were seen once. The material was peripheral blood, obtained on day 0 of MenACWY control vaccination. The source of these receptors is an adult in good health.

The chain combines TRBV28 with TRBJ2-7, with unresolved D. The germline V and J ends were trimmed by 5 bases and 3 bases, with 5 bases remaining between them. This CDR3 spans 11 amino acids. Germline V gene data show CDR1 as MDHEN and CDR2 as SYDVKM. CDR3 region: CASSPFYEQYF. Written as DNA, the CDR3 is TGTGCCAGCAGTCCATTCTACGAGCAGTACTTC.

In this sample, this clone turned up once. The chain employs TRBV6-6 and TRBJ1-1; 7 nucleotides match TRBD1. This CDR3 has 14 amino acids. CDR1 and CDR2 (germline): MNHNY, SVGAGI (reference sequence). V was clipped by 6 bases and J by 5 bases; unmatched bases: 9. CDR3 in DNA: TGTGCCAGCAGCTCCGAAGGGGGCGCGACTGAAGCTTTCTTT. Translation: CASSSEGGATEAFF.